One sample yielded the 32 T cell receptor beta chains listed below, sequenced in a study of blood T cell repertoires in COVID-19. Clones were read by immunoSEQ multiplex PCR, and TCRdb kept only the in-frame ones, dropping some. The sample holds just over 250,000 clones, around nine tenths seen once. The sequenced material came from peripheral blood. These receptors originate from a man between 40 and 49 years old who had recovered from COVID-19.

The rearrangement links TRBV9 to TRBJ2-1, with a possible D match to TRBD2 (5 bases). The CDR3 runs to 19 residues. CDR1 and CDR2 (germline): SGDLS, YYNGEE. The V end lost 4 bases, the J end lost 0 bases, and 23 bases lay between the germline ends. The CDR3 nucleotides read TGTGCCAGCAGCCCCAAGGGTGGCGGGCTCTCGAGCTCCTACAATGAGCAGTTCTTC. Protein product: CASSPKGGGLSSSYNEQFF.

This chain links TRBV27 with TRBJ2-7; 8 positions agree with TRBD2. The CDR3 loop spans 14 amino acids. Per germline, CDR1 MNHEY and CDR2 SMNVEV (reference sequence). The junction had 8 bases not matched to a gene; V was cut back by 5 bases and J by 5 bases. CDR3 bases: TGTGCCAGCAGTCGATCGGGGGGGCCGAACGAGCAGTACTTC. Protein product: CASSRSGGPNEQYF.

The V and J genes are TRBV11-3 and TRBJ2-2; 10 bases agree with TRBD2. J gave up 3 bases and V 1 base, and 11 bases lay outside the gene matches. From germline, CDR1 is SGHNT and CDR2 YENEEA. The CDR3 totals 19 residues. The CDR3 spells CASSLGLAGSKGYTGELFF. DNA of the CDR3: TGTGCCAGCAGCTTAGGACTAGCGGGCTCTAAGGGTTACACCGGGGAGCTGTTTTTT. Variable domain in full (rest from reference TRBV11-3 and TRBJ2-2): EAGVVQSPRYKIIEKKQPVAFWCNPISGHNTLYWYLQNLGQGPELLIRYENEEAVDDSQLPKDRFSAERLKGVDSTLKIQPAELGDSAVYLCASSLGLAGSKGYTGELFFGEGSRLTVL.

V usage is TRBV12-5 and J usage is TRBJ1-6, with a weak D call TRBD1 (5 bases). Germline V gene data show CDR1 as LGHNT and CDR2 as FRNRAP. V was pared by 1 base and J by 1 base, with 8 bases between. The CDR3 extends over 16 amino acids. The DNA of the CDR3 is TGTGCTAGTGGTTTGGGCCAGGGTTCCTATAATTCACCCCTCCACTTT. Its protein product is CASGLGQGSYNSPLHF.

Concerning this clone itself: The same CDR3 is also encoded by other DNA sequences in this sample. The chain uses TRBV7-2 and TRBJ2-7; TRBD2 matches 8 bases. V trimming: 3 bases; J trimming: 3 bases; junction bases outside the gene matches: 1. Germline loops: CDR1 SGHTA, CDR2 FQGNSA. The CDR3 covers 13 residues. The CDR3 protein is CASSFSGGYEQYF. The CDR3 nucleotides read TGTGCCAGCAGCTTCAGCGGGGGCTACGAGCAGTACTTC.

The chain employs TRBV9 and TRBJ2-6, with 16 bases that match TRBD2. The germline V gene encodes CDR1 SGDLS and CDR2 YYNGEE. The CDR3 has 19 residues. With V trimmed by 3 bases and J by 8 bases, 11 bases remained unmatched. CDR3 in amino acids: CASSGGSGTSGRGTNVLTF. CDR3 DNA: TGTGCCAGCAGCGGGGGATCCGGGACTAGCGGGAGGGGTACCAACGTCCTGACTTTC.

The rearrangement joins TRBV2 to TRBJ2-3; D might be TRBD1 (5 bases). V was shortened by 6 bases and J by 1 base, with 8 bases between the two germline ends. CDR3 length: 13 residues. In germline, CDR1 is SNHLY, CDR2 FYNNEI. DNA of the CDR3: TGTGCCAGCAGGCCACAGGGCACAGATACGCAGTATTTT. Its protein is CASRPQGTDTQYF. Supplemented by reference TRBV2 and TRBJ2-3, the full variable domain reads EPEVTQTPSHQVTQMGQEVILRCVPISNHLYFYWYRQILGQKVEFLVSFYNNEISEKSEIFDDQFSVERPDGSNFTLKIRSTKLEDSAMYFCASRPQGTDTQYFGPGTRLTVL.

This chain joins TRBV5-8 and TRBJ2-2; 9 positions agree with TRBD1. The germline V gene encodes CDR1 SGHTS and CDR2 YDEGEE. V was clipped by 4 bases and J by 4 bases; unmatched bases: 5. This CDR3 is built from 15 residues. The CDR3 nucleotides are TGTGCCAGCAGCCCCGGGACAGGGTTCACCGGGGAGCTGTTTTTT. This translates into CASSPGTGFTGELFF.

The chain couples TRBV10-3 to TRBJ2-1; 9 nucleotides line up with TRBD2. The CDR3 loop spans 16 amino acids. Germline assignment: CDR1 ENHRY and CDR2 SYGVKD. J lost 7 bases, V lost 4 bases, and 11 bases had no gene match. CDR3 DNA: TGTGCCATCAGTGTATACGGCGGGAGGGACGGGAATGAGCAGTTCTTC. Its protein product is CAISVYGGRDGNEQFF.

CDR3: CAWSRQGDEKLFF. CDR3 DNA sequence: TGTGCCTGGAGTAGACAGGGGGATGAAAAACTGTTTTTT. The chain carries TRBV30 and TRBJ1-4; 9 nucleotides align to TRBD1. There are 13 residues in the CDR3. CDR1 and CDR2 from the germline V gene are GTSNPN and SVGIG (reference sequence). With V trimmed by 2 bases and J by 6 bases, 1 base remained unmatched.

The rearrangement links TRBV4-3 to TRBJ2-5; the D gene is possibly TRBD2 (6 bases). V shed 2 bases and J shed 0 bases, with 10 bases lying between them. The CDR3 has 15 residues. The germline CDR1 and CDR2 sequences are LGHNA and YSLEER. CDR3 nucleotide sequence: TGCGCCAGCAGCCAAAGGTGGACTAACCAAGAGACCCAGTACTTC. It specifies CASSQRWTNQETQYF.

The chain recombines TRBV6-6 with TRBJ2-7, with no clear D. Germline CDR1 and CDR2: MNHNY and SVGAGI (reference sequence). The CDR3 length is 14 residues. Trimming cost V 0 bases and J 2 bases, with 8 bases left between them. The CDR3 DNA sequence: TGTGCCAGCAGTTACTCTGGCGGAACCTACGAGCAGTACTTC. As protein: CASSYSGGTYEQYF.

V and J are TRBV6-5 and TRBJ2-2, with 8 bases identical to TRBD2. Germline trimming cut 6 bases from V and 0 bases from J; bases unmatched to any gene: 3. Per germline, CDR1 MNHEY and CDR2 SVGAGI. The CDR3 runs 15 residues. CDR3 sequence: CASRPGLANTGELFF. CDR3 bases: TGTGCCAGCAGACCGGGACTAGCGAACACCGGGGAGCTGTTTTTT.

The CDR3 bases are TGTGCCAGCAGCTACCTCAGAGGCCCAACTACATCCTACGAGCAGTACTTC. Protein product: CASSYLRGPTTSYEQYF. The chain uses TRBV3-1 (or the pseudogene TRBV3-2) and TRBJ2-7, with D uncertain. V shed 5 bases and J shed 1 base, with 21 bases lying between them. Per the germline V gene, CDR1 is LGHDT and CDR2 is YNNKEL (reference sequence). The CDR3 is 17 residues long.

Here the CDR3 DNA reads TGCAGCGTTTTGGGACTAGCGGTTAACAATGAGCAGTTCTTC. It yields the protein CSVLGLAVNNEQFF. This chain links TRBV29-1 with TRBJ2-1; 11 nucleotides line up with TRBD2. From germline, CDR1 is SQVTM and CDR2 ANQGSEA. This CDR3 has 14 amino acids. V trimming: 5 bases; J trimming: 5 bases; junction bases outside the gene matches: 5.

This chain joins TRBV28 and TRBJ2-7; 8 bases are a match to TRBD1. The CDR3 sequence is 13 residues long. Germline V gene sequence: CDR1 MDHEN, CDR2 SYDVKM. With 10 bases clipped from V and 4 bases from J, the junction kept 9 bases outside the gene matches. In DNA, the CDR3 is TGTGCCATCGTTGGACAGGGAAGATACGAGCAGTACTTC. Translated: CAIVGQGRYEQYF.

The chain combines TRBV7-3 with TRBJ2-3, with D perhaps TRBD2 (6 bases). The CDR3 contains 14 residues. Looked up from germline, CDR1 is SGHTA and CDR2 is FQGTGA. V was trimmed by 5 bases and J by 2 bases, leaving 11 bases between them. In DNA, the CDR3 is TGTGCCAGCAGCCTTGGAGGGGACACAGATACGCAGTATTTT. Amino acid sequence: CASSLGGDTDTQYF.

This chain joins TRBV7-8 and TRBJ2-7; the D is unclear. This CDR3 region has 13 residues. Looked up from germline, CDR1 is SGHVS and CDR2 is FQNEAQ. V gave up 0 bases and J gave up 1 base, with 4 bases separating them. CDR3 coding DNA: TGTGCCAGCAGCTTAGCGGAGTCCTACGAGCAGTACTTC. Translated, it gives CASSLAESYEQYF.

This chain connects TRBV29-1 to TRBJ1-1; no clear D gene. CDR3 length equals 14 residues. The ends were cut back, 6 bases at V and 1 base at J, with 15 bases in the middle. Germline V gene data show CDR1 as SQVTM and CDR2 as ANQGSEA. In nucleotides, the CDR3 is TGCAGCGTCAGGAGCGGACTGGGGAACACTGAAGCTTTCTTT. This sequence encodes CSVRSGLGNTEAFF. The full variable domain, in which reference TRBV29-1 and TRBJ1-1 provide the parts outside the CDR3, is SAVISQKPSRDICQRGTSLTIQCQVDSQVTMMFWYRQQPGQSLTLIATANQGSEATYESGFVIDKFPISRPNLTFSTLTVSNMSPEDSSIYLCSVRSGLGNTEAFFGQGTRLTVV.

The chain joins TRBV5-1 to TRBJ2-1, with D uncertain. V was shortened by 2 bases and J by 8 bases, with 17 bases between the two germline ends. The CDR3 totals 15 residues. Germline V gene lookup returns CDR1 SGHRS and CDR2 YFSETQ. The CDR3 nucleotides are TGCGCCAGCAGCTTAGGAGCCTCTTTCAGTGATGAGCAGTTCTTC. Translated: CASSLGASFSDEQFF.

This clone showed up just once. V and J are TRBV4-3 and TRBJ2-3, with 7 bases identical to TRBD2. V shed 1 base and J 7 bases; nucleotides not matched to a gene: 2. Germline CDR1 LGHNA, CDR2 YSLEER. The CDR3 is made up of 13 amino acids. The CDR3 sequence: CASSQGGGNTQYF. The CDR3, as DNA: TGCGCCAGCAGCCAAGGGGGGGGAAATACGCAGTATTTT.

The chain has TRBV20-1 and TRBJ2-7, with a weak D call TRBD2 (6 bases). Germline CDR1 and CDR2: DFQATT and SNEGSKA (reference sequence). The length of the CDR3 is 11 residues. Trimming stripped 3 bases from V and 5 bases from J, with 8 bases between. This chain's CDR3 is CSASSGHEQYF. In DNA, the CDR3 is TGCAGTGCTAGTAGCGGCCACGAGCAGTACTTC.

The rearrangement uses TRBV13 and TRBJ2-1; 12 positions match TRBD2. CDR3 length equals 15 residues. The V and J ends lost 2 bases and 8 bases, in that order; junction bases with no gene match: 4. Germline CDR1 reads PRHDT; CDR2 reads FYEKMQ (reference sequence). CDR3 residues: CASSLRTSGKYEQFF. CDR3 DNA: TGTGCCAGCAGCTTAAGGACTAGCGGGAAATATGAGCAGTTCTTC. The variable domain in full, with the rest retrieved from reference TRBV13 and TRBJ2-1, is AAGVIQSPRHLIKEKRETATLKCYPIPRHDTVYWYQQGPGQDPQFLISFYEKMQSDKGSIPDRFSAQQFSDYHSELNMSSLELGDSALYFCASSLRTSGKYEQFFGPGTRLTVL.

The gene calls are TRBV6-1 and TRBJ1-1; D ambiguous. Trimming shortened V by 1 base and J by 4 bases, and 4 bases separated the two germline ends. The CDR3 loop spans 12 amino acids. Germline V CDR1 and CDR2: MNHNS, SASEGT. The CDR3 sequence: CASSEGATEAFF. The CDR3 DNA reads TGTGCCAGCAGTGAAGGGGCCACTGAAGCTTTCTTT.

Comment on this clone: In the same sample, other DNA sequences code for this CDR3. The chain uses TRBV7-9 and TRBJ2-3; 13 bases are a match to TRBD2. V was clipped by 1 base and J by 5 bases; unmatched bases: 0. Germline-derived CDR1 and CDR2 are SEHNR and FQNEAQ (reference sequence). The CDR3 loop spans 15 amino acids. For the CDR3, the DNA is TGTGCCAGCAGCTTAGGACTAGCGGGAGGAGATACGCAGTATTTT. Its translation: CASSLGLAGGDTQYF.

This clone was observed once. The chain joins TRBV6-2 or TRBV6-3 to TRBJ2-5, with 13 nucleotides matching TRBD2. Germline assignment: CDR1 MNHEY and CDR2 SVGEGT. J gave up 5 bases and V 2 bases, and 8 bases lay outside the gene matches. CDR3 length: 17 residues. The CDR3 is CASSYRLAGGSPETQYF. The CDR3 nucleotides are TGTGCCAGCAGTTACCGACTAGCGGGGGGATCTCCGGAGACCCAGTACTTC.

This chain's CDR3 is CASSLGPSYNEKLFF. The CDR3 coding sequence is TGTGCCAGCAGCTTAGGTCCCAGTTATAATGAAAAACTGTTTTTT. The chain uses TRBV7-2 and TRBJ1-4; no clear D gene. The length of the CDR3 is 15 residues. CDR1 and CDR2 (germline): SGHTA, FQGNSA. V shed 1 base and J shed 4 bases, with 10 bases lying between them.

This chain joins TRBV11-2 and TRBJ2-1, with 9 nucleotides matching TRBD1. This CDR3 is 15 amino acids long. Losses at the gene ends were 3 bases for V and 8 bases for J; bases not matched to a gene: 8. CDR1 SGHAT and CDR2 FQNNGV come from the germline V gene. Here the CDR3 reads CASSFRTGAVHEQFF. The CDR3, as DNA: TGTGCCAGCAGCTTCCGGACAGGGGCCGTTCATGAGCAGTTCTTC.

V and J are TRBV5-1 and TRBJ2-3; D might be TRBD2 (5 bases). Germline V gene data show CDR1 as SGHRS and CDR2 as YFSETQ. The CDR3 runs 14 residues. V lost 4 bases and J lost 6, with 15 bases in between. For the CDR3, the DNA is TGCGCCAGCAGCGCAGGACTTGGTAGGGATACGCAGTATTTT. Protein: CASSAGLGRDTQYF.

The V and J genes are TRBV14 and TRBJ2-1; D is unclear. The CDR3 is 14 residues long. V lost 1 base, J lost 4 bases, and 8 bases lay in between. Germline V gives CDR1 SGHDN, CDR2 FVKESK. The chain's CDR3 is CASSQVVQYNEQFF. The CDR3 region has the DNA TGTGCCAGCAGCCAAGTTGTACAATACAATGAGCAGTTCTTC.

The chain has TRBV7-8 and TRBJ1-2; 7 positions agree with TRBD1. Per germline, CDR1 SGHVS and CDR2 FQNEAQ. The CDR3 runs to 15 residues. V was clipped by 5 bases and J by 2 bases; unmatched bases: 8. Written as DNA, the CDR3 is TGTGCCAGCAGCCCAGGGGGTAGAGCGAACTATGGCTACACCTTC. Amino acids: CASSPGGRANYGYTF. The full variable domain, its missing parts supplied by reference TRBV7-8 and TRBJ1-2, is GAGVSQSPRYKVAKRGQDVALRCDPISGHVSLFWYQQALGQGPEFLTYFQNEAQLDKSGLPSDRFFAERPEGSVSTLKIQRTQQEDSAVYLCASSPGGRANYGYTFGSGTRLTVV.

V usage is TRBV6-5 and J usage is TRBJ2-1, with D unresolved. CDR3 length: 12 residues. Trimming shortened V by 5 bases and J by 5 bases, and 7 bases separated the two germline ends. Per germline, CDR1 MNHEY and CDR2 SVGAGI. CDR3 amino acids: CASSSLNNEQFF. DNA for the CDR3: TGTGCCAGCAGTAGCCTCAACAATGAGCAGTTCTTC.